The clone carrying this T cell receptor (beta chain) showed up just a few times. The sample comes from a study of metastatic and nonmetastatic thyroid tumors. CDR3 length: 14 amino acids. The germline V gene has CDR1 MNHNS and CDR2 SASEGT. The J segment lost 6 bases and the V segment lost 9 bases, leaving 10 bases of the junction unmatched. Using MiXCR, TCRdb reanalyzed the PCR reads. There are 15,000 to 20,000 clones in the sample; 30% to 35% occur only once, and about 20% lies in the top ten. Thyroid surgery took place with no prior treatment in any patient. V usage is TRBV6-1 and J usage is TRBJ2-7, with TRBD2 matching 11 bases. Source material: adjacent normal tissue. This receptor was obtained from a female donor with papillary thyroid cancer or a benign thyroid nodule (not recorded which). Some clones in this sample may be carry-over from other donors' samples. CDR3 residues: CASSPLAGVGEQYF. In DNA form, the CDR3 reads TGTGCCAGTTCCCCACTAGCGGGAGTTGGCGAGCAGTACTTC.